This entry concerns a single T cell receptor (beta chain). The data are from a study of T cells after yellow fever vaccination. TCRdb re-called the 5' RACE reads through MiXCR, storing one row per CDR3 protein. This table holds approximately 550,000 distinct CDR3 sequences, roughly 21% found once. Germline assignment: CDR1 DFQATT and CDR2 SNEGSKA (reference sequence). This CDR3 is 14 amino acids long. The V and J ends lost 6 bases and 2 bases, in that order; junction bases with no gene match: 5. The chain carries TRBV20-1 and TRBJ2-7, with 12 bases fitting TRBD2. The clonotype originates from a man aged 30 to 39 who received the YFV17D yellow fever vaccine. Sequences were derived from PBMCs, sampled 15 days after the yellow fever booster vaccination. This CDR3 is CSAATSGSAYEQYF. CDR3 nucleotide sequence: TGCAGTGCCGCGACTAGCGGGAGCGCCTACGAGCAGTACTTC.